A single sample gave rise to the 8 T cell receptor beta chains below, sequenced in a study of OX40 agonist ivuxolimab in advanced cancers. The protocol was immunoSEQ multiplex PCR, while the TCRdb copy is restricted to in-frame clones and leaves out a portion. The repertoire holds roughly 32,000 clones, with approximately 90% as singletons. The source was CD4+ or CD8+ T cells sorted from blood, collected in a trial of the OX40 agonist ivuxolimab. The receptors stem from an adult with an advanced solid tumor such as melanoma, head and neck, liver or kidney cancer.

The genes are TRBV6-6 and TRBJ2-7; TRBD1 matches 7 bases. The CDR3 is 14 residues long. Germline V CDR1 and CDR2: MNHNY, SVGAGI (reference sequence). The V and J ends lost 6 bases and 3 bases, in that order; junction bases with no gene match: 8. The DNA for the CDR3 is TGTGCCAGCAGAACCGGGACAGCAGACTACGAGCAGTACTTC. Its protein is CASRTGTADYEQYF.

The DNA for the CDR3 is TGCGCCAGCAGCCTGACTAGCGGGGGATACTACGAGCAGTACTTC. As protein: CASSLTSGGYYEQYF. This rearrangement joins TRBV4-1 to TRBJ2-7, with 12 bases aligning to TRBD2. Germline CDR1 and CDR2: MGHRA and YSYEKL. The V segment lost 4 bases and the J segment 3 bases; nucleotides outside the gene matches: 4. This CDR3 has 15 residues.

CDR3 DNA: TGTGCCAGCAGTTACGTCGGGTCTTGGGGCTACACCTTC. It yields the protein CASSYVGSWGYTF. The rearrangement links TRBV6-5 to TRBJ1-2, with no clear D. Germline CDR1 and CDR2: MNHEY and SVGAGI. The length of the CDR3 is 13 residues. Trimming removed 2 bases at V and 8 bases at J, with 12 bases between.

The chain is built from TRBV5-6 and TRBJ2-5; weak D call: TRBD1 (6 bases). The CDR3 covers 15 residues. CDR1 is SGHDT and CDR2 is YYEEEE in the germline V gene. With 1 base removed from V and 4 bases from J, the gap between germline ends came to 14 bases. DNA for the CDR3: TGTGCCAGCAGCTTGTTGCAGGGGCAAGGAGAGACCCAGTACTTC. This sequence encodes CASSLLQGQGETQYF.

This clone was counted a few times. V usage is TRBV6-4 and J usage is TRBJ2-3; the match to TRBD2 covers 8 bases. Germline lookup yields CDR1 MRHNA and CDR2 SNTAGT. With 6 bases clipped from V and 6 bases from J, the junction kept 11 bases outside the gene matches. This CDR3 has 15 amino acids. The CDR3 here is CASSATSALYDTQYF. CDR3 nucleotides: TGTGCCAGCAGCGCGACTAGCGCCCTTTATGATACGCAGTATTTT.

The gene calls are TRBV9 and TRBJ2-7; tentatively, D is TRBD1 (6 bases). Trimming took 3 bases from V and 1 from J, leaving 11 bases between them. The CDR3 is 14 residues long. CDR1 is SGDLS, CDR2 YYNGEE, per germline. The CDR3 is CASSEGDISYEQYF. In DNA, the CDR3 is TGTGCCAGCAGCGAGGGGGACATATCCTACGAGCAGTACTTC.

In its sample, this clone was seen once. This rearrangement joins TRBV7-7 to TRBJ2-2; TRBD2 matches 10 bases. CDR1 SSHAT and CDR2 FNYEAQ come from the germline V gene (reference sequence). The CDR3 extends over 20 amino acids. V trimming: 4 bases; J trimming: 0 bases; junction bases outside the gene matches: 14. In DNA form, the CDR3 reads TGTGCCAGCAGCTCGTGGACTAGCGGAGACTTTCTCGCGAACACCGGGGAGCTGTTTTTT. The encoded protein is CASSSWTSGDFLANTGELFF.

Concerning this clone: Other DNA sequences within the sample encode an identical CDR3. The J gene is TRBJ2-7, the V gene TRBV5-6, with D unclear. Between the trimmed V and J ends, which lost 0 bases and 0 bases, there was a span of 4 bases. The CDR3 loop spans 13 amino acids. CDR1 is SGHDT, CDR2 YYEEEE, per germline. CDR3 sequence reads: CASSLGSSYEQYF. The DNA for the CDR3 is TGTGCCAGCAGCTTGGGGAGCTCCTACGAGCAGTACTTC. The whole variable domain, filled in from reference TRBV5-6 and TRBJ2-7, reads DAGVTQSPTHLIKTRGQQVTLRCSPKSGHDTVSWYQQALGQGPQFIFQYYEEEERQRGNFPDRFSGHQFPNYSSELNVNALLLGDSALYLCASSLGSSYEQYFGPGTRLTVT.